A single sample gave rise to the 20 T cell receptor beta chains below, sequenced in a study of shared clonotypes between healthy human individuals. The protocol was immunoSEQ multiplex PCR, while the TCRdb copy is restricted to in-frame clones and leaves out a portion. The table lists approximately 340,000 clones, around 74% of them singletons, with around 10% in the top ten. Sequenced sample: memory CD4+ T cells sorted from blood. Subset in this sample: CD45RA-negative fraction. These receptors were obtained from a man under 40 in good health.

The chain joins TRBV27 to TRBJ2-2; D is unresolved. This CDR3 is built from 15 residues. Germline V gene lookup returns CDR1 MNHEY and CDR2 SMNVEV (reference sequence). V shed 3 bases and J shed 2 bases, with 10 bases lying between them. The CDR3: CASSFGKGNTGELFF. Written as DNA, the CDR3 is TGTGCCAGCAGTTTTGGCAAAGGAAACACCGGGGAGCTGTTTTTT.

J is TRBJ2-7 and V is TRBV30, with 11 bases matching TRBD2. This CDR3 has 15 amino acids. Germline V gene data show CDR1 as GTSNPN and CDR2 as SVGIG (reference sequence). V lost 2 bases and J lost 2; bases outside the gene matches: 5. The CDR3 protein is CAWSMGTSGTYEQYF. Here the CDR3 DNA reads TGTGCCTGGAGTATGGGGACTAGCGGTACCTACGAGCAGTACTTC.

This sequence joins TRBV7-9 and TRBJ1-1; D gene ambiguous. Trimming stripped 6 bases from V and 5 bases from J, with 16 bases between. The germline V gene encodes CDR1 SEHNR and CDR2 FQNEAQ (reference sequence). The CDR3 contains 14 residues. CDR3 nucleotides: TGTGCCAGCAGGGATGGCCCAGCGGGGACTGAAGCTTTCTTT. Translation gives CASRDGPAGTEAFF.

This clone was observed a handful of times. This chain links TRBV5-4 with TRBJ2-3, with D possibly matching TRBD2 (6 bases). The CDR3 has 14 amino acids. Trimming took off 4 bases at V and 2 bases at J, with 11 bases between the two ends. Germline V gene sequence: CDR1 SGHNT, CDR2 YYREEE (reference sequence). CDR3 region: CASSRDSSTDTQYF. The CDR3 bases are TGTGCCAGCAGCCGGGACTCGTCCACAGATACGCAGTATTTT.

The rearrangement links TRBV5-6 to TRBJ2-1; 9 bases fit TRBD1. There are 15 residues in the CDR3. The germline gives CDR1 SGHDT, CDR2 YYEEEE. Trimming at V came to 0 bases and at J to 5 bases, leaving 3 bases not matched to a gene. The CDR3 DNA is TGTGCCAGCAGCTTGGTGGACAGGGGCAACAATGAGCAGTTCTTC. Its protein is CASSLVDRGNNEQFF.

In this sample, this clone turned up a few times. CDR3 coding DNA: TGTGCCAGCGCTCTGGGAAACACCATATATTTT. As protein: CASALGNTIYF. This chain uses TRBV6-1 with TRBJ1-3; D call uncertain. CDR3 size: 11 residues. The V end was cut by 8 bases, the J end by 4 bases, with 6 bases between. In germline, CDR1 is MNHNS, CDR2 SASEGT.

V usage is TRBV28 and J usage is TRBJ1-2; D may be TRBD1 (5 bases). Germline values: CDR1 MDHEN, CDR2 SYDVKM. The length of the CDR3 is 14 residues. The V gene lost 8 bases and the J gene lost 3 bases, with 16 bases spanning the gap. CDR3: CASLGGGEHYGYTF. The CDR3 DNA reads TGTGCCAGCTTAGGCGGGGGGGAACACTATGGCTACACCTTC.

The chain employs TRBV30 and TRBJ2-7; D perhaps matches TRBD1 (6 bases). Trimming took 0 bases from V and 0 from J, leaving 12 bases between them. The CDR3 consists of 15 residues. The germline V gene has CDR1 GTSNPN and CDR2 SVGIG (reference sequence). The CDR3 region has the DNA TGTGCCTGGAGTGTAGGGGGACACCACTCCTACGAGCAGTACTTC. This codes for CAWSVGGHHSYEQYF.

In this sample, this clone turned up many times. The rearrangement uses TRBV6-5 and TRBJ1-5, with TRBD1 identical over 9 bases. This CDR3 spans 14 amino acids. CDR1 and CDR2 (germline): MNHEY, SVGAGI. J gave up 2 bases and V 6 bases, and 2 bases lay outside the gene matches. The CDR3 bases are TGTGCCAGCAGACGGACAGGGGGCAATCAGCCCCAGCATTTT. Its protein is CASRRTGGNQPQHF.

This clone was seen a single time. The chain has TRBV5-1 and TRBJ2-2; either TRBD1 or TRBD2 may fit D (5 bases each). Trimming stripped 5 bases from V and 4 bases from J, with 15 bases between. Germline CDR1 and CDR2: SGHRS and YFSETQ. The CDR3 is made up of 15 amino acids. CDR3 coding DNA: TGCGCCAGCAGTGCCGGGGCGGTCCTCACCGGGGAGCTGTTTTTT. Translating gives CASSAGAVLTGELFF. Combining the CDR3 with reference TRBV5-1 and TRBJ2-2 gives the whole variable domain KAGVTQTPRYLIKTRGQQVTLSCSPISGHRSVSWYQQTPGQGLQFLFEYFSETQRNKGNFPGRFSGRQFSNSRSEMNVSTLELGDSALYLCASSAGAVLTGELFFGEGSRLTVL.

On this clone itself: At one of its ends the junction is not consistent with the germline gene, which may arise from a read error. This chain joins TRBV2 and TRBJ1-5; maybe TRBD1 (6 bases). Germline values: CDR1 SNHLY, CDR2 FYNNEI. The CDR3 extends over 14 amino acids. CDR3 nucleotides: TGTGCCAGCAGCGAAGGGGGGCAGACGCAGCCCCAGCATTTT. Translated: CASSEGGQTQPQHF. The full variable domain, with the rest looked up from reference TRBV2 and TRBJ1-5, is EPEVTQTPSHQVTQMGQEVILRCVPISNHLYFYWYRQILGQKVEFLVSFYNNEISEKSEIFDDQFSVERPDGSNFTLKIRSTKLEDSAMYFCASSEGGQTQPQHFGDGTRLSIL.

V is TRBV7-8 and J is TRBJ2-1, with D uncertain. V dropped 4 bases and J dropped 0 bases, with 7 bases sitting between them. This CDR3 has 14 amino acids. Germline V gene data show CDR1 as SGHVS and CDR2 as FQNEAQ. CDR3 in amino acids: CASSSSSSYNEQFF. CDR3 nucleotide sequence: TGTGCCAGCAGCTCCAGTAGCTCCTACAATGAGCAGTTCTTC.

In this sample, this clone turned up many times. CDR3 amino acids: CASSILLEGLHTQYF. DNA of the CDR3: TGTGCCAGTAGTATACTCCTGGAGGGTCTACATACGCAGTATTTT. This chain joins TRBV19 and TRBJ2-3; possible D gene TRBD2, 6 bases. This CDR3 spans 15 amino acids. CDR1 is LNHDA and CDR2 is SQIVND in the germline V gene (reference sequence). Trimming shortened V by 2 bases and J by 7 bases, and 16 bases separated the two germline ends.

The CDR3 DNA reads as TGTGCCTGGAGTACCTGGACAGGGACCTATGGCTACACCTTC. This codes for CAWSTWTGTYGYTF. The chain employs TRBV30 and TRBJ1-2; TRBD1 aligns across 8 bases. Trimming cost V 2 bases and J 4 bases; bases outside gene matches: 6. The CDR3 extends over 14 amino acids. In germline, CDR1 is GTSNPN, CDR2 SVGIG (reference sequence).

There are many counts of this clone. The chain is built from TRBV6-1 and TRBJ1-4; 7 nucleotides agree with TRBD1. This CDR3 is 14 amino acids long. V lost 6 bases and J lost 13; bases outside the gene matches: 14. The germline gives CDR1 MNHNS, CDR2 SASEGT. The CDR3 loop reads CASRLEGTAQGLFF. CDR3 sequence (DNA): TGTGCCAGCAGATTAGAAGGGACAGCACAGGGACTGTTTTTT.

This clone was counted a single time. The chain uses TRBV7-6 and TRBJ2-1; 10 bases fit TRBD2. With 2 bases clipped from V and 0 bases from J, the junction kept 1 base outside the gene matches. This CDR3 is 16 amino acids long. Germline V gene sequence: CDR1 SGHVS, CDR2 FNYEAQ. CDR3 in amino acids: CASSLTSGVSYNEQFF. CDR3 bases: TGTGCCAGCAGCTTAACTAGCGGGGTCTCCTACAATGAGCAGTTCTTC.

The gene calls are TRBV5-1 and TRBJ2-3; 12 nucleotides line up with TRBD1. V shed 5 bases and J 2 bases; nucleotides not matched to a gene: 6. Looked up from germline, CDR1 is SGHRS and CDR2 is YFSETQ. CDR3 length: 16 residues. The CDR3 region is CASSGTGGPLTDTQYF. The CDR3 coding sequence is TGCGCCAGCAGTGGGACAGGGGGCCCCCTCACAGATACGCAGTATTTT.

V gene TRBV5-6 combines with J gene TRBJ1-3; possibly TRBD1 for D (5 bases). Germline V lookup: CDR1 SGHDT, CDR2 YYEEEE. The CDR3 consists of 16 residues. V was cut by 4 bases and J by 4 bases, with 18 bases left in between. The chain's CDR3 is CASSAVTQAPGNTIYF. The CDR3 bases are TGTGCCAGCAGCGCCGTGACACAGGCACCGGGAAACACCATATATTTT.

This clone was observed a few times. The chain links TRBV5-6 to TRBJ2-7; the match to TRBD2 covers 9 bases. The V and J ends lost 6 bases and 1 base, in that order; junction bases with no gene match: 5. The germline CDR1 and CDR2 sequences are SGHDT and YYEEEE. CDR3 size: 14 residues. In DNA, the CDR3 is TGTGCCAGCACCGGGACTAGCAGGTCCTACGAGCAGTACTTC. Its protein product is CASTGTSRSYEQYF.

This rearrangement joins TRBV27 to TRBJ2-3, with D perhaps assigned TRBD1 or TRBD2 (5 bases each). V was shortened by 8 bases and J by 1 base, with 13 bases between the two germline ends. Germline CDR1 MNHEY, CDR2 SMNVEV (reference sequence). The CDR3 contains 14 residues. The CDR3, as DNA: TGTGCCAGCGGTCGCCGGGACCGCACAGATACGCAGTATTTT. This codes for CASGRRDRTDTQYF.